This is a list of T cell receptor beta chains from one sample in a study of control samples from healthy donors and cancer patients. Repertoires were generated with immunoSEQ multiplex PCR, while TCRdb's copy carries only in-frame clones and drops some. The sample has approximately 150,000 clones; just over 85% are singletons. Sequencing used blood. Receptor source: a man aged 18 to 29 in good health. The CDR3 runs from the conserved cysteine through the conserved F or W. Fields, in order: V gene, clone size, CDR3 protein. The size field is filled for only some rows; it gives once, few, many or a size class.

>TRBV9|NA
CASSPLGEAYEQYF
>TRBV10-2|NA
CASSGLDLYNEQFF
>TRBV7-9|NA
CASSPLAGPGTDTQYF
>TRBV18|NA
CASSQNQGANEKLFF
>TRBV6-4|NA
CASSENRGDTGELFF
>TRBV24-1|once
CATAAGDRGHEQYF
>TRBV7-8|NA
CASSLATSHGVMYQNEKLFF
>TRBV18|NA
CASSPAPGDNEKLFF
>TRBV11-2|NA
CASSLEGVTVQYF
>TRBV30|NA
CAWSVHGQETQYF
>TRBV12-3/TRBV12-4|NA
CASRETGSNEQYF
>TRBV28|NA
CASSFQTGELFF
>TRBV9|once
CASSASSYEQYF
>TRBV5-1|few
CASSLEVGAGGELFF
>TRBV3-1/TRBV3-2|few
CASSQDGAGTEAFF
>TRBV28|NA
CASRRDRGREQYF
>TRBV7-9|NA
CAIAEGNWAQETQYF
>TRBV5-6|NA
CASSGDGLRYGYTF
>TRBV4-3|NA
CASSQDHGTGGDTGELFF
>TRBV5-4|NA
CASMPGHGNEKLFF
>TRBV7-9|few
CASSASRNEKLFF
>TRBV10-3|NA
CAISESREGTANYGYTF
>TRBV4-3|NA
CASSQDRASGGYNEQFF
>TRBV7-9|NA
CASSLRTSGESDTQYF